What follows are 17 T cell receptor beta chains derived from one specimen sequenced in a study of T cells after yellow fever vaccination. In TCRdb, the 5' RACE reads were re-called with MiXCR into one record per CDR3 protein. Of approximately 150,000 distinct CDR3 sequences listed, approximately 6.2% are singletons. The sample here was CD4+ T cells sorted from PBMCs, taken on the day of the first yellow fever vaccination. The origin of the receptors is a man aged 18 to 30 who received the YFV17D yellow fever vaccine.

This clonotype was seen a handful of times. The rearrangement links TRBV20-1 to TRBJ2-1; D may be TRBD2 (6 bases). V was clipped by 0 bases and J by 0 bases, with 12 bases between them. The CDR3 runs to 16 residues. The germline V gene has CDR1 DFQATT and CDR2 SNEGSKA (reference sequence). The CDR3 nucleotides read TGCAGTGCTAGAGATTCGAGGAGGGGCTCCTACAATGAGCAGTTCTTC. Protein: CSARDSRRGSYNEQFF.

The chain employs TRBV20-1 and TRBJ2-5; a weak D match, TRBD2 (6 bases). V dropped 4 bases and J dropped 4 bases, with 19 bases sitting between them. This CDR3 is 15 amino acids long. Germline V gene sequence: CDR1 DFQATT, CDR2 SNEGSKA (reference sequence). In nucleotides, the CDR3 is TGCAGTGCTATAAACACCGGGGGATTCGTAGAGACCCAGTACTTC. Translating it yields CSAINTGGFVETQYF.

The V call is TRBV19, the J call TRBJ1-3, with D hard to call. The CDR3 runs to 14 residues. Germline V gene data show CDR1 as LNHDA and CDR2 as SQIVND (reference sequence). V was pared by 3 bases and J by 0 bases, with 6 bases between. The CDR3 spells CASSIDYSGNTIYF. The CDR3 bases are TGTGCCAGTAGTATTGACTACTCTGGAAACACCATATATTTT.

This clonotype has ten or more counts. As DNA, the CDR3 is TGTGCCATCAGATCCAGTACGTTTGGCACAGATACGCAGTATTTT. Translation: CAIRSSTFGTDTQYF. V is TRBV10-3 and J is TRBJ2-3; D ambiguous. The germline V gene encodes CDR1 ENHRY and CDR2 SYGVKD. The germline V and J ends were trimmed by 6 bases and 1 base, with 14 bases remaining between them. This CDR3 region has 15 residues.

This clonotype was counted ten times or more. The rearrangement joins TRBV14 to TRBJ2-3; D gene unclear. V was shortened by 4 bases and J by 9 bases, with 11 bases between the two germline ends. CDR1 is SGHDN and CDR2 is FVKESK in the germline V gene. This CDR3 comprises 12 residues. CDR3 sequence reads: CASSPSGVTQYF. CDR3 coding DNA: TGTGCCAGCAGCCCATCGGGCGTCACGCAGTATTTT.

This clonotype has only a few counts. This chain joins TRBV5-4 and TRBJ2-5, with 7 bases that match TRBD2. The germline V gene has CDR1 SGHNT and CDR2 YYREEE (reference sequence). The length of the CDR3 is 13 residues. V shed 2 bases and J 4 bases; nucleotides not matched to a gene: 2. The CDR3 DNA follows: TGTGCCAGCAGCTTTCAGCGGGGAGAGACCCAGTACTTC. Protein: CASSFQRGETQYF.

V usage is TRBV5-4 and J usage is TRBJ2-7, with unresolved D. The V gene lost 3 bases and the J gene lost 4 bases, with 8 bases spanning the gap. The CDR3 is made up of 12 amino acids. Germline-derived CDR1 and CDR2 are SGHNT and YYREEE (reference sequence). CDR3 nucleotides: TGTGCCAGCAGCTCTGCCGGATACGAGCAGTACTTC. This codes for CASSSAGYEQYF. Full variable domain (remainder filled in from reference TRBV5-4 and TRBJ2-7): ETGVTQSPTHLIKTRGQQVTLRCSSQSGHNTVSWYQQALGQGPQFIFQYYREEENGRGNFPPRFSGLQFPNYSSELNVNALELDDSALYLCASSSAGYEQYFGPGTRLTVT.

This clonotype occurred a few times. The CDR3 region is CASSVAQETQYF. The CDR3 nucleotides are TGTGCCAGCAGCGTGGCACAAGAGACCCAGTACTTC. The V gene is TRBV5-5, the J gene TRBJ2-5; D not resolved. There are 12 residues in the CDR3. Germline assignment: CDR1 SGHKS and CDR2 YYEKEE (reference sequence). Trimming left V 4 bases short and J 2 bases short, with 6 bases between.

The rearrangement uses TRBV6-5 and TRBJ2-1; 9 bases line up with TRBD1. There are 15 residues in the CDR3. Per the germline V gene, CDR1 is MNHEY and CDR2 is SVGAGI. J was trimmed by 2 bases and V by 3 bases; bases with no gene match: 2. CDR3 DNA sequence: TGTGCCAGCAGTTATACAGGGGGCGCCTACAATGAGCAGTTCTTC. Protein: CASSYTGGAYNEQFF.

This clonotype was seen repeatedly, ten times or more. The chain combines TRBV6-5 with TRBJ1-2; the D gene is possibly TRBD1 (5 bases). Trimming removed 8 bases at V and 2 bases at J, with 6 bases between. Per germline, CDR1 MNHEY and CDR2 SVGAGI. CDR3 size: 11 residues. The CDR3 region is CASRGNYGYTF. CDR3 DNA sequence: TGTGCCAGCCGGGGGAACTATGGCTACACCTTC.

This clonotype was detected ten times or more. The chain combines TRBV20-1 with TRBJ2-1; 7 bases match TRBD2. The CDR3 has 14 amino acids. With 6 bases clipped from V and 0 bases from J, the junction kept 5 bases outside the gene matches. The V gene's germline CDR1 is DFQATT and CDR2 SNEGSKA (reference sequence). Written as DNA, the CDR3 is TGCAGTGCCCTGTGGGGGGGCTCCTACAATGAGCAGTTCTTC. Its translation is CSALWGGSYNEQFF.

This clonotype was seen many times. CDR3 DNA: TGTGCCAGCAGCTTATTGTCCGGAGATCAGCCCCAGCATTTT. This sequence encodes CASSLLSGDQPQHF. The chain employs TRBV7-2 and TRBJ1-5; D unclear. Germline CDR1 SGHTA, CDR2 FQGNSA. The CDR3 has 14 amino acids. V was shortened by 2 bases and J by 5 bases, with 10 bases between the two germline ends.

At least ten counts were recorded for this clonotype. V gene TRBV7-9 combines with J gene TRBJ2-3, with a possible D match to TRBD2 (6 bases). The CDR3 covers 16 residues. Looked up from germline, CDR1 is SEHNR and CDR2 is FQNEAQ (reference sequence). Deletions cut 3 bases from V and 5 bases from J, with 18 bases between. The CDR3 loop reads CASSLSYRGVGDTQYF. CDR3 nucleotide sequence: TGTGCCAGCAGCTTGTCCTATCGCGGGGTGGGAGATACGCAGTATTTT. The complete variable domain, with remaining parts taken from reference TRBV7-9 and TRBJ2-3, reads DTGVSQNPRHKITKRGQNVTFRCDPISEHNRLYWYRQTLGQGPEFLTYFQNEAQLEKSRLLSDRFSAERPKGSFSTLEIQRTEQGDSAMYLCASSLSYRGVGDTQYFGPGTRLTVL.

The table lists this clonotype with many counts. The chain recombines TRBV2 with TRBJ1-2; tentative D call: TRBD1 (6 bases). Trimming took 6 bases from V and 0 from J, leaving 8 bases between them. The germline gives CDR1 SNHLY, CDR2 FYNNEI. The CDR3 sequence is 13 residues long. DNA of the CDR3: TGTGCCAGCAGACAGGGCCCTAACTATGGCTACACCTTC. The encoded protein is CASRQGPNYGYTF.

This clonotype was counted at least ten times. The chain recombines TRBV4-3 with TRBJ1-4, with 9 nucleotides matching TRBD1. V lost 2 bases to trimming and J lost 7 bases; unmatched junction nucleotides: 5. The CDR3 length is 15 residues. Germline V gene lookup returns CDR1 LGHNA and CDR2 YSLEER. Here the CDR3 reads CASSQLGTGPEKLFF. DNA for the CDR3: TGCGCCAGCAGCCAACTCGGGACAGGGCCTGAAAAACTGTTTTTT.

This clonotype was seen more than once but under ten times. This sequence joins TRBV10-3 and TRBJ1-2, with D possibly being TRBD1 (5 bases). CDR1 is ENHRY, CDR2 SYGVKD, per germline. V lost 3 bases to trimming and J lost 7 bases, with 12 bases between them. The CDR3 runs 13 residues. The CDR3 reads CAISEQGARGYTF. The CDR3 nucleotides read TGTGCCATCAGTGAACAAGGGGCTCGTGGCTACACCTTC.

This clonotype was counted at least ten times. The rearrangement uses TRBV5-1 and TRBJ2-5, with TRBD2 matching over 8 bases. Germline values: CDR1 SGHRS, CDR2 YFSETQ. There are 15 residues in the CDR3. Trimming removed 3 bases from V and 2 bases from J; junction bases left unmatched: 6. This CDR3 reads CASSSGSGDQETQYF. DNA of the CDR3: TGCGCCAGCAGCTCAGGTAGCGGGGATCAAGAGACCCAGTACTTC.